This TCR beta chain was recorded in a study of early T cells in non-severe SARS-CoV-2 infection. Study background: Sequencing of bulk RNA from unsorted whole blood was done, without chain pairing.

Tagging with unique molecular identifiers was applied to individual cDNA molecules. One entry per CDR3 protein, called by TCRdb with MiXCR from the 5' RACE reads. The data contain fewer than 85,000 distinct CDR3 sequences, roughly 13% of them singletons. Study-level points and caveats: Matches to VDJdb favored anti-spike CD8 responses and missed private and CD4 specificities.

The CDR3 spans 16 residues. Germline CDR1 is MGHDK and CDR2 is SYGVNS. Deletions cut 6 bases from V and 8 bases from J, with 23 bases between. This clonotype appeared a few times. What it binds is not known. The source is an adult who was a healthcare worker with PCR-confirmed SARS-CoV-2 infection or an uninfected control (not recorded which). The chain is built from TRBV25-1 and TRBJ2-1; the D call may be TRBD1 or TRBD2 (6 bases each). Sequencing used whole blood. The CDR3 bases are TGTGCCAGCAGCCCTGGGGGGCCCTTGTTCAAGGATGAGCAGTTCTTC. Protein: CASSPGGPLFKDEQFF.